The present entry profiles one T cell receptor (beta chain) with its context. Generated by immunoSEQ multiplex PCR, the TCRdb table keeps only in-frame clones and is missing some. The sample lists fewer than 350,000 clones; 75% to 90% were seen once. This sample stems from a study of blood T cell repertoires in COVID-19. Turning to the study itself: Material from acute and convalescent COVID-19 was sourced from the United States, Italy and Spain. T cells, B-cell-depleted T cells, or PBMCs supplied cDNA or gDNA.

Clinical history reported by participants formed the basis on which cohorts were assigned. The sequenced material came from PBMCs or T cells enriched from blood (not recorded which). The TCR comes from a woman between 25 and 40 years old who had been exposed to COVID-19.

CDR3 coding DNA: TGTGCCAGCAGCTTGCGGGGGGGAACCTACGAGCAGTACTTC. Its protein is CASSLRGGTYEQYF. This rearrangement joins TRBV5-4 to TRBJ2-7, with 8 bases matching TRBD2. The CDR3 is made up of 14 amino acids. Germline V CDR1 and CDR2: SGHNT, YYREEE (reference sequence). J lost 2 bases, V lost 1 base, and 2 bases had no gene match.